This TCR beta chain emerged from a study of Ad26.COV2.S vaccination and SARS-CoV-2 variants. Looking at the study overall: Donor was assigned to the Ad26.COV2.S arm of trial COV1001. Administration of Ad26.COV2.S was intramuscular, either once or twice 56 days apart. General study results and limits: Comparable non-spike TCR breadth was observed in vaccine and placebo recipients.

As for this clone: Its matching antigen is unknown.

The treatment: some 20 received Ad26.COV2.S at low or high dose, single or two shots; about 5 received placebo; per-sample allocation not given. Sampling was done on day 63 after the first vaccine or placebo injection. This adult donor, from Boston, was 18-55 years old. This table comes from immunoSEQ multiplex PCR, and its TCRdb copy is limited to in-frame clones, with some not included. The sample holds around 370,000 clones, 70% to 90% seen once. Source: peripheral blood, taken in a trial of Ad26.COV2.S vaccine versus placebo. The clonotype comes from a person aged 18 to 65 who received the Ad26.COV2.S COVID-19 vaccine or a placebo.

The CDR3 nucleotides read TGTGCCAGCAGCTTTACCGCAGGGGCGGATTCACCCCTCCACTTT. This translates into CASSFTAGADSPLHF. The V gene is TRBV7-8, the J gene TRBJ1-6; tentative D call: TRBD1 (6 bases). Germline V lookup: CDR1 SGHVS, CDR2 FQNEAQ. The CDR3 runs 15 residues. V was clipped by 3 bases and J by 8 bases, with 14 bases between them.